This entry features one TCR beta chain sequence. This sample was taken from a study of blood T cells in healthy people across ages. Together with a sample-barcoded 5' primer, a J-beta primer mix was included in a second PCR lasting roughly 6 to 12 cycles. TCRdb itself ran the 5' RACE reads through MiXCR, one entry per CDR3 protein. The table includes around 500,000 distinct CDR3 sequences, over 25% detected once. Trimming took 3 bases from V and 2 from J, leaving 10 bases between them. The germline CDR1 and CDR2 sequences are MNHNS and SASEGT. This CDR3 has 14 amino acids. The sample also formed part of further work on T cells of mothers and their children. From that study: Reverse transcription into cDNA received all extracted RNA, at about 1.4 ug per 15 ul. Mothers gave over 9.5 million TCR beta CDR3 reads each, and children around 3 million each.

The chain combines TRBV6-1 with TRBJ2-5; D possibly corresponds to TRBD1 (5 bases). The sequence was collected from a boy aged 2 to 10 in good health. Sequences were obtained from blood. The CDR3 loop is CASSEFHRQETQYF. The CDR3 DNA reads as TGTGCCAGCAGTGAGTTTCACAGGCAAGAGACCCAGTACTTC.